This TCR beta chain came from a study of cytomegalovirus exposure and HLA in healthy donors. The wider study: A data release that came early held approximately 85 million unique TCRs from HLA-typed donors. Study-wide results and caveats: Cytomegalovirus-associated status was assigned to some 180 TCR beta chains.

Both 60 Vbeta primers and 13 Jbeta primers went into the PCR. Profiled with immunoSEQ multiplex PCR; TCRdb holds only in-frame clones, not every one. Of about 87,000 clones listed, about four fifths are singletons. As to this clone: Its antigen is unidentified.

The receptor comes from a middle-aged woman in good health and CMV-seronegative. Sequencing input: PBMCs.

CDR3 in amino acids: CASSLRLAANNEQFF. CDR3 nucleotides: TGTGCCAGCAGTTTAAGGCTAGCGGCCAACAATGAGCAGTTCTTC. The J gene is TRBJ2-1, the V gene TRBV27, with 7 bases aligning to TRBD2. The CDR3 consists of 15 residues. CDR1 is MNHEY, CDR2 SMNVEV, per germline (reference sequence). Trimming at V came to 2 bases and at J to 5 bases, leaving 6 bases not matched to a gene.